This T cell receptor (beta chain) was documented in a study of human T cells and chemical hapten exposure. Across the study: DPC at 2% was the sensitizing agent, placed on approximately 2 cm by approximately 2 cm of upper inner arm skin. Whole-study results and caveats: As the donors had alopecia, their immune response may differ from healthy people's. Expanded TCR counts at PT1 went up together with patch test score, a positive correlation.

TCRdb used MiXCR to reprocess the RACE reads, holding one entry per CDR3 protein. This table holds fewer than 400,000 distinct CDR3 sequences, approximately 6.3% found once. In this sample, this clonotype turned up a few times. Its specificity is not known. This sample's time point: patch test 1, 2 weeks after DPC sensitization. Treatment in this sample: therapeutic diphenylcyclopropenone sensitization with weekly scalp DPC. Participating donors were patients with alopecia, aged 18 to 70 years, considered appropriate candidates for DPC. The CDR3 is made up of 14 amino acids. With V trimmed by 5 bases and J by 2 bases, 5 bases remained unmatched.

Sequences were derived from whole blood, sampled in connection with sensitization to the hapten diphenylcyclopropenone (DPC). The sequence derives from a woman under 30 with alopecia areata. Some clones in this sample may be carry-over from other donors' samples. This chain uses TRBV12-3 or TRBV12-4 with TRBJ2-7, with 8 positions matching TRBD2. The CDR3, as DNA: TGTGCCAGCAGTCCGATACTAGCGGCCTACGAGCAGTACTTC. Translating it yields CASSPILAAYEQYF.